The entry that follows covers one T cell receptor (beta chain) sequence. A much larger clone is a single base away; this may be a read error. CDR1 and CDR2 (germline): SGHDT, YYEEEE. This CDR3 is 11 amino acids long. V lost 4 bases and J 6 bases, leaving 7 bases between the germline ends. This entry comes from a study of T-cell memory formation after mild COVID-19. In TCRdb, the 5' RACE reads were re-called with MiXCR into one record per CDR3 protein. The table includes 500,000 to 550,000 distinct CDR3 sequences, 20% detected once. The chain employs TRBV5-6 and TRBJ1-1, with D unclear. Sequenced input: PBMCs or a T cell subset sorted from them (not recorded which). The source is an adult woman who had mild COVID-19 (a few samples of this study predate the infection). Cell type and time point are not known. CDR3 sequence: CASSIGPEAFF. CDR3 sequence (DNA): TGTGCCAGCAGCATAGGCCCTGAAGCTTTCTTT.